This TCR beta chain is drawn from a study of CD8 T cells in Susac syndrome (dated 2019 in TCRdb). Describing the broader study: Among the sequenced Susac syndrome patients, about 6 had clinically active disease and roughly 8 were in clinical remission. Repertoire sequencing was used to test whether CD8+ T cell activation and differentiation in Susac syndrome was antigen driven. The clonality of the CD8+ T cell repertoire was compared across over 9 healthy donors, roughly 14 Susac syndrome patients and about 16 multiple sclerosis patients. At blood withdrawal, Susac syndrome patients were either therapy-naive, taking corticosteroids (in some cases with IVIg as well), or taking IVIg alone.

Comment on this clonotype: Which antigen it targets is not known. Base qualities are not provided; no much larger clone lies one nucleotide away.

Beyond this particular receptor, the publication reports: Clonal expansion was observed in Susac syndrome CD8+ repertoires, with the highest expansion in CD8+ TEMRA cells and greater expansion in clinically active than in remitting patients. The number of individuals in the TCR sequencing and HLA analysis was recognized as being relatively small. Over 15 and five Susac-specific public clones were found in the total CD8+ and CD8+ TEMRA repertoires, respectively.

RNA was extracted using the RNeasy kit, and about 0.45 to 1 ug of the RNA was reverse transcribed with random hexamers. TCR beta CDR3 regions were amplified with the immunoSEQ multiplex PCR assay covering 54 Vbeta and 13 Jbeta segments. PCR amplification bias was corrected by using a synthetic template baseline for primer optimization and computational correction. The published analysis was carried out like this. Reads were annotated to V, D and J genes per IMGT and analyzed with immunoSEQ Analyzer, keeping only productive sequences. To calculate clonality, Shannon entropy was normalized by log2 of the number of productive unique sequences and then subtracted from one. For each patient and control, public and private clones were evaluated among the 100 most prevalent clones. Clones were defined as Susac-specific if absent from the healthy and MS cohorts, from more than 900 published viral clones and from other ImmuneACCESS disease sequences. TCRdb applied fastp at Q25 and MiXCR to the public reads, then kept only in-frame beta chains. Every distinct CDR3 protein forms one entry, paired with its most common genes and DNA. For this entry, the V and J calls and clone size follow TCRdb and not the study's own pipeline. For this sample the table gives 80,000 or so distinct CDR3 sequences, of which approximately 94% were detected only once. The top ten constitute more than 0.4% of the sample.

Peripheral blood CD8+ and CD4+ T cells from healthy donors, Susac syndrome patients and multiple sclerosis patients were profiled using high-throughput TCR beta sequencing. The Susac syndrome patients fulfilled recently defined diagnostic criteria for either definite or probable disease. Bulk CD8+ and CD4+ T cells were purified by magnetic negative isolation, while CD8+ TEMRA cells were enriched using FACS. Blood was collected in EDTA tubes and processed within 24 hours, with PBMCs isolated through density gradient centrifugation. PBMCs destined for TCR sequencing were cryopreserved in liquid nitrogen and later thawed in a 37 °C water bath. The sorted or isolated CD4+, CD8+ and CD8+ TEMRA cells had a purity of 90% or higher. From the germline V gene, CDR1 is LGHNA and CDR2 is YSLEER. V was cut back by 2 bases and J by 2 bases, leaving a gap of 10 bases between them. Spanning cysteine to phenylalanine, the CDR3 consists of 14 amino acids. Only the CDR3 portion is preserved as DNA: 42 bases, with reading frame beginning at the first base.

The sample taken for sequencing was CD8+ T cells from PBMCs. The chain was built from TRBV4-3 and TRBJ2-7; a weak D assignment points to TRBD1 (6 bases agree). This clonotype was obtained from a human donor with Susac syndrome. The DNA is TGCGCCAGCAGCCAAAACCGGGACACCTACGAGCAGTACTTC. This encodes CASSQNRDTYEQYF.